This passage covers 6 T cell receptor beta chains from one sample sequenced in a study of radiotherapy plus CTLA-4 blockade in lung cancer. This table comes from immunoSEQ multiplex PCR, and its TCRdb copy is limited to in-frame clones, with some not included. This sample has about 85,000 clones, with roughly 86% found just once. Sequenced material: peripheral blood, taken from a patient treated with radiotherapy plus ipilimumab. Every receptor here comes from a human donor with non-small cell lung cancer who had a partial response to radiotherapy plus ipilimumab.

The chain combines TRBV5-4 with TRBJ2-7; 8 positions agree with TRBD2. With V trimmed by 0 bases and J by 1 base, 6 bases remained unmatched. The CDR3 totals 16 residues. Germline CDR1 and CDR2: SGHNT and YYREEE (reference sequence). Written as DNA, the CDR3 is TGTGCCAGCAGCTTGGGTTCGGGAGGGCCTTCCTACGAGCAGTACTTC. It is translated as CASSLGSGGPSYEQYF.

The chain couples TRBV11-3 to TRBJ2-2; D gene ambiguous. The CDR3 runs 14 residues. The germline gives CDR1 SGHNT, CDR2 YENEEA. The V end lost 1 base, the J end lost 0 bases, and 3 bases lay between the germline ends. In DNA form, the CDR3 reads TGTGCCAGCAGCTTAGGTACGAACACCGGGGAGCTGTTTTTT. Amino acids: CASSLGTNTGELFF.

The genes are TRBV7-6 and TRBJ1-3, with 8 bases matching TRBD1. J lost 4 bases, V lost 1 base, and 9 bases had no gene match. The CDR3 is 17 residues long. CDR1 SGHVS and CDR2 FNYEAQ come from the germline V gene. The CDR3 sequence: CASSLDLPTGAGNTIYF. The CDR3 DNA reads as TGTGCCAGCAGCTTAGACTTACCGACAGGGGCAGGAAACACCATATATTTT.

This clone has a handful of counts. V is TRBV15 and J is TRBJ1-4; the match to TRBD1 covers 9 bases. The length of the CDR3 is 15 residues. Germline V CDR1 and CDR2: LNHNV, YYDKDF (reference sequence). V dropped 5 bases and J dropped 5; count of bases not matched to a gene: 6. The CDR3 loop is CATSGNRGRNEKLFF. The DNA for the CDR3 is TGTGCCACCAGCGGGAACAGGGGGCGGAATGAAAAACTGTTTTTT. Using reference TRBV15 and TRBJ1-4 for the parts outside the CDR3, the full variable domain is DAMVIQNPRYQVTQFGKPVTLSCSQTLNHNVMYWYQQKSSQAPKLLFHYYDKDFNNEADTPDNFQSRRPNTSFCFLDIRSPGLGDTAMYLCATSGNRGRNEKLFFGSGTQLSVL.

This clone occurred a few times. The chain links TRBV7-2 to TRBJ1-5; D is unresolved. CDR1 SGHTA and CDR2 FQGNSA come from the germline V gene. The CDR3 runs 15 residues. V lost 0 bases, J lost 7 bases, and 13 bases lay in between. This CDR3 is CASSLAVGTEQPQHF. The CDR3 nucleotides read TGTGCCAGCAGCTTAGCGGTGGGTACAGAACAGCCCCAGCATTTT. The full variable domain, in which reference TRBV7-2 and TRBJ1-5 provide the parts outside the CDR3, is GAGVSQSPSNKVTEKGKDVELRCDPISGHTALYWYRQSLGQGLEFLIYFQGNSAPDKSGLPSDRFSAERTGGSVSTLTIQRTQQEDSAVYLCASSLAVGTEQPQHFGDGTRLSIL.

CDR3: CASKRTNNEKLFF. The CDR3 nucleotides are TGTGCCAGCAAGAGGACAAATAATGAAAAACTGTTTTTT. The rearrangement uses TRBV6-1 and TRBJ1-4, with D tentatively TRBD1 (5 bases). The CDR3 loop spans 13 amino acids. Germline CDR1 reads MNHNS; CDR2 reads SASEGT. V lost 7 bases and J lost 4, with 10 bases in between.